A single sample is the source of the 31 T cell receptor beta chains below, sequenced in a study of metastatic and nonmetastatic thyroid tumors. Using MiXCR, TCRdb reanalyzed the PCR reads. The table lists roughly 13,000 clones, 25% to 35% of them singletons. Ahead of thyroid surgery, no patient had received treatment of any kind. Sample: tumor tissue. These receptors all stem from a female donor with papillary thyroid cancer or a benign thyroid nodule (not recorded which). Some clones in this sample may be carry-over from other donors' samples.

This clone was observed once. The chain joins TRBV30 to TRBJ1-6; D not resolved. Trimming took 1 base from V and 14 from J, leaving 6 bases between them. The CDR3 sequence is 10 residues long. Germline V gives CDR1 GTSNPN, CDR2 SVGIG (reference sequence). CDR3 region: CAWSGGTLHF. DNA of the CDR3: TGTGCCTGGAGTGGCGGTACCCTCCACTTT. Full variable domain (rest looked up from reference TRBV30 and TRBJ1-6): SQTIHQWPATLVQPVGSPLSLECTVEGTSNPNLYWYRQAAGRGLQLLFYSVGIGQISSEVPQNLSASRPQDRQFILSSKKLLLSDSGFYLCAWSGGTLHFGNGTRLTVT.

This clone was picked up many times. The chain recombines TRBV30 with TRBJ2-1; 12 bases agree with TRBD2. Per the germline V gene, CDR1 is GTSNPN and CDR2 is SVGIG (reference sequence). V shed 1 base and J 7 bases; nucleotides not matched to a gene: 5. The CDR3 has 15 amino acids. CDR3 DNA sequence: TGTGCCTGGAGTGGACTAGCGGGAGTTGATAATGAGCAGTTCTTC. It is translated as CAWSGLAGVDNEQFF.

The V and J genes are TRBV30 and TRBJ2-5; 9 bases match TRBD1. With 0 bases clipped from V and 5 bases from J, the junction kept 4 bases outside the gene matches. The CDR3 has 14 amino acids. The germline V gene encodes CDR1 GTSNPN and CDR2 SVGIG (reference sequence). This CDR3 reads CAWSVGTGPETQYF. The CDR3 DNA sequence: TGTGCCTGGAGTGTGGGGACAGGGCCGGAGACCCAGTACTTC.

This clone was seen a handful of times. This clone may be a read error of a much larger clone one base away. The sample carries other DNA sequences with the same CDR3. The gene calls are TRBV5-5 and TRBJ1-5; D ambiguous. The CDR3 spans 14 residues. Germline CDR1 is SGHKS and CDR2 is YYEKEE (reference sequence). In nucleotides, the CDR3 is TGTGCCAGCAGCTTGGGGGGTAGCAATCAACCCCAGCATTTT. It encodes CASSLGGSNQPQHF.

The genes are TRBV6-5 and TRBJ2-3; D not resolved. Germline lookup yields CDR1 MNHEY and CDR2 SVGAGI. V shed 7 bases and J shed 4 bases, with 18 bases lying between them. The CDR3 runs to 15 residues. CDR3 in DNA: TGTGCCAGCACTTCAAGGGCCTTAACCTCAGATACGCAGTATTTT. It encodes CASTSRALTSDTQYF.

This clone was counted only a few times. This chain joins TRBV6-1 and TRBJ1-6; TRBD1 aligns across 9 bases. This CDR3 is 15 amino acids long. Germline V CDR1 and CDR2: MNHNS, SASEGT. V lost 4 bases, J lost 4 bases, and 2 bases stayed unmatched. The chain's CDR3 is CASSGGQGYNSPLHF. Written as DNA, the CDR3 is TGTGCCAGCAGTGGGGGACAGGGATATAATTCACCCCTCCACTTT.

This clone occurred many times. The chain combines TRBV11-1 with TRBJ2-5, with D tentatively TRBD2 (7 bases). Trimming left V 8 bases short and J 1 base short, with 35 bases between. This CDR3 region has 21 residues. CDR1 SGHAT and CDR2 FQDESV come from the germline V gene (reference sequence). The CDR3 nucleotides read TGTGCCAGCGCGTCCCCTTCAGGGGCCAAATTGCGGGGAGGGTCCCAAGAGACCCAGTACTTC. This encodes CASASPSGAKLRGGSQETQYF. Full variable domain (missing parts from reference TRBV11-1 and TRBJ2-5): EAEVAQSPRYKITEKSQAVAFWCDPISGHATLYWYRQILGQGPELLVQFQDESVVDDSQLPKDRFSAERLKGVDSTLKIQPAELGDSAMYLCASASPSGAKLRGGSQETQYFGPGTRLLVL.

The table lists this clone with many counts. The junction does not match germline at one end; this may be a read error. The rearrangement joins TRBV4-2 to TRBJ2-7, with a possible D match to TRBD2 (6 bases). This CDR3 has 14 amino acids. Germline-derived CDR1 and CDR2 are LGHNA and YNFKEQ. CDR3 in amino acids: CASSQAGEIRERYF. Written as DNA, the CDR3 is TGTGCCAGCAGCCAAGCGGGAGAAATACGGGAGCGGTACTTC.

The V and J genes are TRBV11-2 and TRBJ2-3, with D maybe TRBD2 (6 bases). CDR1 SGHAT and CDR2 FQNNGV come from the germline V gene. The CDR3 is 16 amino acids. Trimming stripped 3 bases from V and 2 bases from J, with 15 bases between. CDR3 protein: CASSFGRGGDTDTQYF. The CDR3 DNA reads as TGTGCCAGCAGCTTCGGCCGCGGAGGGGACACAGATACGCAGTATTTT.

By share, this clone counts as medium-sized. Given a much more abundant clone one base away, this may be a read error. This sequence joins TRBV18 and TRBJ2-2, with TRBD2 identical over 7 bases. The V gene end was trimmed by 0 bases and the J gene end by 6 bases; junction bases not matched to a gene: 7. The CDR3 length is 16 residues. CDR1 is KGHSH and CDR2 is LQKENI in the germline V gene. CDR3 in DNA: TGTGCCAGCTCACCACCTCTCGGGAGGAGGTCCGGGGAGCTGTTTTTT. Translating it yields CASSPPLGRRSGELFF.

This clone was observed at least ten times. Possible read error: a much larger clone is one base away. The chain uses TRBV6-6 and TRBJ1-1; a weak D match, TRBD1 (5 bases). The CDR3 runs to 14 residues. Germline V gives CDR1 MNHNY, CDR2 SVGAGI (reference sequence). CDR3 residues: CASSYSRGNTEAFF. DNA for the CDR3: TGTGCCAGCAGTTACTCCCGGGGGAACACTGAAGCCTTCTTT.

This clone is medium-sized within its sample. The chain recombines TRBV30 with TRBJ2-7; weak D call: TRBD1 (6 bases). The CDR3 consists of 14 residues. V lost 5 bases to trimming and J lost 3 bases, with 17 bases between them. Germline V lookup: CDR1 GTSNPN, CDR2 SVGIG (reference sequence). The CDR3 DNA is TGTGCCTGGGTACAGGGACAAGCCATCTACGAGCAGTACTTC. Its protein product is CAWVQGQAIYEQYF. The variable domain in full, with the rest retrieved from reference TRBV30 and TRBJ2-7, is SQTIHQWPATLVQPVGSPLSLECTVEGTSNPNLYWYRQAAGRGLQLLFYSVGIGQISSEVPQNLSASRPQDRQFILSSKKLLLSDSGFYLCAWVQGQAIYEQYFGPGTRLTVT.

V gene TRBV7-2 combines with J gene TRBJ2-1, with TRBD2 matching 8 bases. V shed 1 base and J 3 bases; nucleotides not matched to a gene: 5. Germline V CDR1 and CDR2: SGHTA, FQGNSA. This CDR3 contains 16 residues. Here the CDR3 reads CASSLGAGGNYNEQFF. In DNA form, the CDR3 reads TGTGCCAGCAGCTTAGGCGCGGGGGGCAACTACAATGAGCAGTTCTTC.

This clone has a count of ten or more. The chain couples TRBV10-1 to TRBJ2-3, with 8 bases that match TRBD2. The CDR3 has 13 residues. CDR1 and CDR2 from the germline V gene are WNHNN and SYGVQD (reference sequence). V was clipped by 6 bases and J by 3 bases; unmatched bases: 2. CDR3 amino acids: CASSPSGTDTQYF. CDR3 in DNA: TGCGCCAGCAGCCCTAGCGGGACAGATACGCAGTATTTT.

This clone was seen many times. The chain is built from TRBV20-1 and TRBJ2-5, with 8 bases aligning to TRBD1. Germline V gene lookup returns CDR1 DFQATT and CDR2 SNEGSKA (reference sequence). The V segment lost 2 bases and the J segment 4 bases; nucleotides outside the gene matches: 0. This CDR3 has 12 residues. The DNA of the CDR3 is TGCAGTGCTAGACAGGGGGCAGAGACCCAGTACTTC. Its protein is CSARQGAETQYF.

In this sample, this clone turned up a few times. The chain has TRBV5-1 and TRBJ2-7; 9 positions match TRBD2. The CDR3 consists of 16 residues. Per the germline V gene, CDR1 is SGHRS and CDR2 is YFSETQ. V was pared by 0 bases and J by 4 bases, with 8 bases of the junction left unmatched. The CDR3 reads CASSLGVSGSVYEQYF. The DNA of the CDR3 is TGCGCCAGCAGCTTGGGAGTTAGCGGGAGTGTATACGAGCAGTACTTC. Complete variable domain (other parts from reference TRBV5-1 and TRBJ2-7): KAGVTQTPRYLIKTRGQQVTLSCSPISGHRSVSWYQQTPGQGLQFLFEYFSETQRNKGNFPGRFSGRQFSNSRSEMNVSTLELGDSALYLCASSLGVSGSVYEQYFGPGTRLTVT.

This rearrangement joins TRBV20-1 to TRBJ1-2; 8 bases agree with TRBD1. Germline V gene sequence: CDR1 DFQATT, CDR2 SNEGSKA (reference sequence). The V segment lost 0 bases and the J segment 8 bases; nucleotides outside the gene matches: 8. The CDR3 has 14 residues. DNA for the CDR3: TGCAGTGCTAGAGATCCTATCACAGGGGGAGGCTACACCTTC. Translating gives CSARDPITGGGYTF.

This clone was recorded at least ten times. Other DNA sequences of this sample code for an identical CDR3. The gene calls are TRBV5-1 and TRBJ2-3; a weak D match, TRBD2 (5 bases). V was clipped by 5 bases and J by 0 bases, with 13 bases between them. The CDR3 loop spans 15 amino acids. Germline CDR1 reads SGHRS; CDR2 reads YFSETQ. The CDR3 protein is CASRPRPGSTDTQYF. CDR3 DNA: TGCGCCAGCAGACCACGACCGGGGAGCACAGATACGCAGTATTTT.

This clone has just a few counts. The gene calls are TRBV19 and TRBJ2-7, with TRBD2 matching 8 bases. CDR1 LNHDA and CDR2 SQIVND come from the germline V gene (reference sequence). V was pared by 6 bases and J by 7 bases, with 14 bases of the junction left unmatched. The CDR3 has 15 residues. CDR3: CASRSGAAGVQEQYF. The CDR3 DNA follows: TGTGCCAGTAGGTCAGGGGCAGCGGGAGTGCAAGAGCAGTACTTC.

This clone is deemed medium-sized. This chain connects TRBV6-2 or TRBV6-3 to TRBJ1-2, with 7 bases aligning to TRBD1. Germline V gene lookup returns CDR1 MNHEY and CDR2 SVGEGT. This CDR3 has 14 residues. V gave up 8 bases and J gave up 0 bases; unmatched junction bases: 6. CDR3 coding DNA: TGTGCCAGCGGCGCCGGGACAGCTAACTATGGCTACACCTTC. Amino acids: CASGAGTANYGYTF.

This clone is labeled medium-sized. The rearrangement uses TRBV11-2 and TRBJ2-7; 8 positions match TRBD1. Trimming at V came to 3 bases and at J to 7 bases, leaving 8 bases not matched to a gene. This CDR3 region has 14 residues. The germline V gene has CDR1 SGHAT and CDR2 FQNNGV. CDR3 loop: CASSFVSGGEEQYF. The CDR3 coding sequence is TGTGCCAGCAGCTTTGTATCAGGGGGCGAAGAGCAGTACTTC.

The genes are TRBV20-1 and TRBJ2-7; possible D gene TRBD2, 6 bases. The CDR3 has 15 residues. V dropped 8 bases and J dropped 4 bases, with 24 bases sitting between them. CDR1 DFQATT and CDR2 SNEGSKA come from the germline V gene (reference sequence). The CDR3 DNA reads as TGCAGTTCCAAAGCCGGACTATCGTGGACTTACGAGCAGTACTTC. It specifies CSSKAGLSWTYEQYF.

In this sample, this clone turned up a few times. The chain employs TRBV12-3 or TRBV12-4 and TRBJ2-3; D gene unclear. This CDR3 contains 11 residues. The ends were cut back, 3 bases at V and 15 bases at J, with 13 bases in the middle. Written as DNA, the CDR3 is TGTGCCAGCAGTTTTTCAGATACGAAATATTTT. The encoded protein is CASSFSDTKYF.

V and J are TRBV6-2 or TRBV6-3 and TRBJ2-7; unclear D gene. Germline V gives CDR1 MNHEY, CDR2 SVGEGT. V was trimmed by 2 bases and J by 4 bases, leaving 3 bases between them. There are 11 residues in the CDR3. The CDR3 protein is CASSYVYEQYF. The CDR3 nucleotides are TGTGCCAGCAGTTACGTGTACGAGCAGTACTTC.

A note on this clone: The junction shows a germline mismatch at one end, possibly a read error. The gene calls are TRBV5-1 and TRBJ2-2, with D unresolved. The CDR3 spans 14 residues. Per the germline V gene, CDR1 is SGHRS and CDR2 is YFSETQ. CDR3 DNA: TGCGCCAGCAGCTATATTAGCTGGACCGGTGAGCTGTTTTTT. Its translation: CASSYISWTGELFF.

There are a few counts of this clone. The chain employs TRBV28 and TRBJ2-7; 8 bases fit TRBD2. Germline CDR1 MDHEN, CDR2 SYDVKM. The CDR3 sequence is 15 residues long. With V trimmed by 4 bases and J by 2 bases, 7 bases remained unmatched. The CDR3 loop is CASSSSGSFPYEQYF. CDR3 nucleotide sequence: TGTGCCAGCAGTTCAAGCGGGAGTTTCCCCTACGAGCAGTACTTC.

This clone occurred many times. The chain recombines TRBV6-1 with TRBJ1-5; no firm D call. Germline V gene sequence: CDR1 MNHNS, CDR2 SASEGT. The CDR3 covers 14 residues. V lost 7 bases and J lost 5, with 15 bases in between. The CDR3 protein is CASNGKTLHQPQHF. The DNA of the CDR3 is TGTGCCAGCAACGGAAAAACCCTCCATCAGCCCCAGCATTTT.

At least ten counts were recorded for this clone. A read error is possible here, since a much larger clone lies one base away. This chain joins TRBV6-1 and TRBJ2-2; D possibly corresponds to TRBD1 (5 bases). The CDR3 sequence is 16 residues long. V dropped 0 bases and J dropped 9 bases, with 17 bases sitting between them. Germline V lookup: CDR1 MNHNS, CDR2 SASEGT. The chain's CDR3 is CASSEALRLRARELFF. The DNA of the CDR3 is TGTGCCAGCAGTGAAGCGCTTCGACTCAGGGCCCGGGAGCTGTTTTTT.

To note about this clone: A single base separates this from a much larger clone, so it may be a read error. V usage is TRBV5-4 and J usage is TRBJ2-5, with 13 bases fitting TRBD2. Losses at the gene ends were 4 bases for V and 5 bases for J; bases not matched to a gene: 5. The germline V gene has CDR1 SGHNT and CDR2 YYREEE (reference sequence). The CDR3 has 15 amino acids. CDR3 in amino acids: CASSGGLAGLETQYF. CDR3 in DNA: TGTGCCAGCAGCGGGGGACTAGCGGGATTGGAGACCCAGTACTTC.

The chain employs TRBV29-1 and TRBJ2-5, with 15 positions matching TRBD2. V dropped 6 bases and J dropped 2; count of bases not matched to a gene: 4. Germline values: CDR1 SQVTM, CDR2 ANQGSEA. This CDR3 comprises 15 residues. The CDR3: CSVGTSGRIQETQYF. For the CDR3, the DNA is TGCAGCGTGGGGACTAGCGGGAGGATTCAAGAGACCCAGTACTTC.

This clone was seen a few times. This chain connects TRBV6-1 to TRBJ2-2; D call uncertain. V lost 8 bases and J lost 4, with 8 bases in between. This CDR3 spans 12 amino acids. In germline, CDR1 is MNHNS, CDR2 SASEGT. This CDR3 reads CASQGRTGELFF. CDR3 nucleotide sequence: TGTGCCAGCCAAGGGCGCACCGGGGAGCTGTTTTTT.